Below are 32 T cell receptor beta chains sequenced from a single sample in a study of blood T cell repertoires in COVID-19. The table came from immunoSEQ multiplex PCR; TCRdb's copy has only in-frame clones and leaves some out. The sample includes about 120,000 clones, 70% to 80% of them seen just once. What was sequenced was peripheral blood. The receptor source for this set is a human donor in a cohort sampled during active COVID-19.

The chain couples TRBV7-9 to TRBJ2-5, with 8 bases matching TRBD1. CDR3 size: 15 residues. The germline gives CDR1 SEHNR, CDR2 FQNEAQ (reference sequence). V trimming: 3 bases; J trimming: 4 bases; junction bases outside the gene matches: 7. CDR3 residues: CASSLKGTGGETQYF. In DNA, the CDR3 is TGTGCCAGCAGCTTGAAGGGAACAGGGGGAGAGACCCAGTACTTC.

This chain joins TRBV21-1 and TRBJ1-5; the tabulated D call, TRBD1, remains unverified against the DNA. TRBV21-1 is termed a pseudogene. The CDR3 is made up of 15 amino acids. As DNA, the CDR3 is TGTGCCAGCAGCCCAGGACAGGGATATTGTCAGCCCCAGCATTTT. As protein: CASSPGQGYCQPQHF.

The V gene is TRBV7-2, the J gene TRBJ1-1; 7 bases are shared with TRBD1. V trimming: 4 bases; J trimming: 0 bases; junction bases outside the gene matches: 5. Per the germline V gene, CDR1 is SGHTA and CDR2 is FQGNSA. The CDR3 totals 15 residues. The DNA of the CDR3 is TGTGCCAGCAGCTGGGGACAGACTCTGAACACTGAAGCTTTCTTT. Amino acid sequence: CASSWGQTLNTEAFF. The variable domain in full, completed from reference TRBV7-2 and TRBJ1-1, reads GAGVSQSPSNKVTEKGKDVELRCDPISGHTALYWYRQSLGQGLEFLIYFQGNSAPDKSGLPSDRFSAERTGGSVSTLTIQRTQQEDSAVYLCASSWGQTLNTEAFFGQGTRLTVV.

This clone was recorded only once. The gene calls are TRBV7-9 and TRBJ2-7, with D perhaps matching TRBD1 (5 bases). The germline V and J ends were trimmed by 5 bases and 5 bases, with 13 bases remaining between them. The CDR3 extends over 13 amino acids. Germline CDR1 SEHNR, CDR2 FQNEAQ (reference sequence). The DNA for the CDR3 is TGTGCCAGCAGCCTGACAGATTCCAACGAGCAGTACTTC. This sequence encodes CASSLTDSNEQYF.

J is TRBJ1-3 and V is TRBV14; 7 positions match TRBD1. Germline V gene data show CDR1 as SGHDN and CDR2 as FVKESK. Unmatched junction bases numbered 11, after V lost 2 bases and J lost 4 bases. The CDR3 runs to 17 residues. The CDR3 sequence: CASSQRQGYSGGNTIYF. For the CDR3, the DNA is TGTGCCAGCAGCCAAAGACAGGGATACTCAGGCGGAAACACCATATATTTT.

This rearrangement joins TRBV3-1 (or the pseudogene TRBV3-2) to TRBJ2-7; 15 bases are shared with TRBD2. The CDR3 loop spans 20 amino acids. The trim removed 3 bases at V and 2 bases at J, leaving 14 bases unmatched. Germline V gives CDR1 LGHDT, CDR2 YNNKEL (reference sequence). For the CDR3, the DNA is TGTGCCAGCAGCCACGCCACCGGGACTAGCGGGGGGCTTCCGACCTACGAGCAGTACTTC. It yields the protein CASSHATGTSGGLPTYEQYF.

CDR3 amino acids: CAWSGGQSASPLHF. The CDR3 DNA sequence: TGTGCCTGGAGTGGTGGGCAGTCTGCTTCACCCCTCCACTTT. The chain combines TRBV30 with TRBJ1-6; D call uncertain. The CDR3 has 14 amino acids. From germline, CDR1 is GTSNPN and CDR2 SVGIG (reference sequence). The V gene lost 1 base and the J gene lost 9 bases, with 13 bases spanning the gap.

The J gene is TRBJ2-7, the V gene TRBV11-1; D perhaps matches TRBD1 (6 bases). From germline, CDR1 is SGHAT and CDR2 FQDESV (reference sequence). The CDR3 is 14 residues long. Trimming stripped 5 bases from V and 6 bases from J, with 17 bases between. CDR3 sequence: CASSQTGPPAEQYF. The CDR3, as DNA: TGTGCCAGCAGCCAAACAGGGCCCCCCGCCGAGCAGTACTTC. Supplemented by reference TRBV11-1 and TRBJ2-7, the full variable domain reads EAEVAQSPRYKITEKSQAVAFWCDPISGHATLYWYRQILGQGPELLVQFQDESVVDDSQLPKDRFSAERLKGVDSTLKIQPAELGDSAMYLCASSQTGPPAEQYFGPGTRLTVT.

This rearrangement joins TRBV29-1 to TRBJ1-4; D uncertain. This CDR3 has 15 residues. The V gene lost 0 bases and the J gene lost 3 bases, with 11 bases spanning the gap. The germline gives CDR1 SQVTM, CDR2 ANQGSEA. CDR3 protein: CSVEDGRAANEKLFF. DNA for the CDR3: TGCAGCGTTGAAGATGGGAGGGCAGCTAATGAAAAACTGTTTTTT.

This rearrangement joins TRBV7-6 to TRBJ2-5; possible D gene TRBD2, 5 bases. CDR1 is SGHVS and CDR2 is FNYEAQ in the germline V gene. The CDR3 has 12 amino acids. The V end was cut by 5 bases, the J end by 9 bases, with 13 bases between. Here the CDR3 reads CASSPPEEAQYF. CDR3 coding DNA: TGTGCCAGCAGCCCTCCCGAGGAGGCCCAGTACTTC. The full variable domain, completed using reference TRBV7-6 and TRBJ2-5, is GAGVSQSPRYKVTKRGQDVALRCDPISGHVSLYWYRQALGQGPEFLTYFNYEAQQDKSGLPNDRFSAERPEGSISTLTIQRTEQRDSAMYRCASSPPEEAQYFGPGTRLLVL.

This clone has more than one count but fewer than ten. The chain is built from TRBV5-1 and TRBJ2-3, with D possibly TRBD2 on 6 matching bases. CDR1 is SGHRS, CDR2 YFSETQ, per germline. V dropped 8 bases and J dropped 3 bases, with 13 bases sitting between them. The CDR3 covers 13 residues. The chain's CDR3 is CASSRDSTDTQYF. The CDR3 DNA is TGCGCCAGTTCACGGGACTCGACAGATACGCAGTATTTT.

The V and J genes are TRBV23-1 and TRBJ1-6; the D is unclear. TRBV23-1 is labeled an ORF, and its function is uncertain. V was cut by 6 bases and J by 5 bases, with 14 bases left in between. This CDR3 comprises 15 residues. In nucleotides, the CDR3 is TGCGCCAGCAGCCGAAAGACGCGGGATAATTCACCCCTCCACTTT. Translation gives CASSRKTRDNSPLHF.

This chain uses TRBV7-8 with TRBJ1-6, with D possibly being TRBD1 (6 bases). The CDR3 runs 17 residues. Trimming left V 8 bases short and J 10 bases short, with 27 bases between. In germline, CDR1 is SGHVS, CDR2 FQNEAQ. CDR3 protein: CASASSGDTRDGSPLHF. The CDR3 DNA reads TGTGCCAGCGCCTCCTCCGGGGACACCAGGGATGGCTCACCCCTCCACTTT.

The chain employs TRBV9 and TRBJ2-7; 11 bases map to TRBD2. The CDR3 has 14 amino acids. CDR1 and CDR2 (germline): SGDLS, YYNGEE. The trim removed 5 bases at V and 2 bases at J, leaving 3 bases unmatched. The CDR3 DNA reads TGTGCCAGCAGTGTGACTAGCGGGGCCTACGAGCAGTACTTC. It specifies CASSVTSGAYEQYF.

This chain links TRBV5-1 with TRBJ1-6; 7 bases fit TRBD1. Germline CDR1 and CDR2: SGHRS and YFSETQ. Trimming at V came to 1 base and at J to 4 bases, leaving 11 bases not matched to a gene. CDR3 size: 18 residues. DNA for the CDR3: TGCGCCAGCAGCTTGCGGACAGGCGATTCGTTTTATAATTCACCCCTCCACTTT. Amino acids: CASSLRTGDSFYNSPLHF. Full variable domain (missing parts from reference TRBV5-1 and TRBJ1-6): KAGVTQTPRYLIKTRGQQVTLSCSPISGHRSVSWYQQTPGQGLQFLFEYFSETQRNKGNFPGRFSGRQFSNSRSEMNVSTLELGDSALYLCASSLRTGDSFYNSPLHFGNGTRLTVT.

This chain connects TRBV6-5 to TRBJ2-7, with 7 bases aligning to TRBD1. The CDR3 totals 13 residues. Trimming took 8 bases from V and 5 from J; bases not matched to a gene: 9. Germline CDR1 is MNHEY and CDR2 is SVGAGI. DNA for the CDR3: TGTGCCAGCTGGAGACAGGGTATCGACGAGCAGTACTTC. This sequence encodes CASWRQGIDEQYF.

The rearrangement joins TRBV20-1 to TRBJ1-1, with D perhaps matching TRBD1 (6 bases). The CDR3 is 9 amino acids. The V end was cut by 6 bases, the J end by 13 bases, with 12 bases between. CDR1 is DFQATT and CDR2 is SNEGSKA in the germline V gene (reference sequence). The DNA for the CDR3 is TGCAGTGCGGGGGACATCGGTTTCTTT. Translating gives CSAGDIGFF.

This chain uses TRBV27 with TRBJ2-1; 13 nucleotides agree with TRBD2. CDR1 is MNHEY, CDR2 SMNVEV, per germline (reference sequence). This CDR3 is 15 amino acids long. J lost 5 bases, V lost 4 bases, and 2 bases had no gene match. The CDR3: CASSSGLAGHNEQFF. The CDR3 DNA reads TGTGCCAGCAGTTCGGGACTAGCGGGGCACAATGAGCAGTTCTTC.

There are a few counts of this clone. The V call is TRBV12-2, the J call TRBJ2-7; TRBD2, as called in the table, went unchecked against the DNA. TRBV12-2 is a documented pseudogene. The CDR3 loop spans 14 amino acids. Written as DNA, the CDR3 is TGTGCAAGTCGCCCCGGACTAGCGGTCTACGAGCAGTACTTC. Translation: CASRPGLAVYEQYF.

The CDR3 region is CASRSGDRGGEQYF. CDR3 sequence (DNA): TGTGCCAGCAGGTCAGGGGACAGGGGCGGGGAGCAGTACTTC. This sequence joins TRBV2 and TRBJ2-7; 10 bases match TRBD1. The CDR3 length is 14 residues. After removal of 6 bases from V and 7 bases from J, the junction contained 9 bases not matched to a gene. The germline V gene has CDR1 SNHLY and CDR2 FYNNEI.

The chain couples TRBV7-9 to TRBJ2-7, with D unclear. V lost 4 bases and J lost 2, with 12 bases in between. The CDR3 has 14 amino acids. Per germline, CDR1 SEHNR and CDR2 FQNEAQ (reference sequence). The CDR3 bases are TGTGCCAGCAGCTCGCAGGTGTCAACCTACGAGCAGTACTTC. Translating gives CASSSQVSTYEQYF.

This clone was seen more than once but under ten times. One junction end disagrees with the germline gene, perhaps due to a read error. The chain is built from TRBV7-7 and TRBJ2-7; 10 bases are shared with TRBD2. The CDR3 runs 15 residues. Per the germline V gene, CDR1 is SSHAT and CDR2 is FNYEAQ (reference sequence). CDR3 sequence: CASSSRPSGGGEQYF. CDR3 bases: TGTGCTAGCAGCTCCCGTCCTAGCGGGGGAGGGGAGCAGTACTTC.

The V gene is TRBV19, the J gene TRBJ2-7; 7 nucleotides agree with TRBD1. V was pared by 5 bases and J by 3 bases, with 7 bases of the junction left unmatched. CDR1 is LNHDA and CDR2 is SQIVND in the germline V gene (reference sequence). This CDR3 has 14 amino acids. The CDR3 nucleotides are TGTGCCAGTAGTCCCCGGGACAGACGCTACGAGCAGTACTTC. It specifies CASSPRDRRYEQYF.

This chain joins TRBV25-1 and TRBJ1-4; D is unclear. V was trimmed by 2 bases and J by 10 bases, leaving 5 bases between them. The CDR3 covers 11 residues. CDR1 is MGHDK and CDR2 is SYGVNS in the germline V gene. CDR3 DNA: TGTGCCAGCAGTGAAGGCCGAAAACTGTTTTTT. This codes for CASSEGRKLFF.

The V call is TRBV5-6, the J call TRBJ2-7, with a weak D call TRBD1 (7 bases). The CDR3 runs to 17 residues. Trimming shortened V by 5 bases and J by 2 bases, and 23 bases separated the two germline ends. CDR1 is SGHDT and CDR2 is YYEEEE in the germline V gene. This chain's CDR3 is CASRSQGGPSITYEQYF. CDR3 DNA sequence: TGTGCCAGCAGGTCCCAGGGGGGACCCTCTATTACCTACGAGCAGTACTTC.

This clone was seen just once. Mismatch with germline at one junction end may stem from a read error. The chain links TRBV5-1 to TRBJ1-1, with D hard to call. Looked up from germline, CDR1 is SGHRS and CDR2 is YFSETQ. This CDR3 spans 14 amino acids. Here the CDR3 reads CASRLAGEATEAFF. The CDR3, as DNA: TGCGCCAGCAGATTGGCGGGAGAGGCCACTGAAGCTTTCTTT.

The chain uses TRBV7-9 and TRBJ1-1; the match to TRBD1 covers 8 bases. From germline, CDR1 is SEHNR and CDR2 FQNEAQ (reference sequence). V lost 3 bases, J lost 4 bases, and 7 bases stayed unmatched. The CDR3 length is 15 residues. The CDR3 coding sequence is TGTGCCAGCAGCTTGCTTACCCAGGGGGCCACTGAAGCTTTCTTT. Translated: CASSLLTQGATEAFF. Complete variable domain (other parts from reference TRBV7-9 and TRBJ1-1): DTGVSQNPRHKITKRGQNVTFRCDPISEHNRLYWYRQTLGQGPEFLTYFQNEAQLEKSRLLSDRFSAERPKGSFSTLEIQRTEQGDSAMYLCASSLLTQGATEAFFGQGTRLTVV.

The chain joins TRBV18 to TRBJ2-7; possible D gene TRBD1, 5 bases. The germline V gene has CDR1 KGHSH and CDR2 LQKENI. The ends were cut back, 6 bases at V and 3 bases at J, with 15 bases in the middle. The CDR3 has 14 residues. CDR3 amino acids: CASSPDRSIYEQYF. The CDR3 nucleotides are TGTGCCAGCTCTCCCGACAGAAGTATCTACGAGCAGTACTTC.

This rearrangement joins TRBV28 to TRBJ2-5; D is possibly TRBD2 (6 bases). The CDR3 is made up of 17 amino acids. V lost 4 bases and J lost 9, with 27 bases in between. Germline V gene data show CDR1 as MDHEN and CDR2 as SYDVKM. Here the CDR3 reads CASSSRGTGPWGESQYF. CDR3 bases: TGTGCCAGCAGTTCCCGTGGGACCGGGCCCTGGGGGGAGTCCCAGTACTTC.

The genes are TRBV6-5 and TRBJ1-6, with D possibly matching TRBD1 (5 bases). Germline lookup yields CDR1 MNHEY and CDR2 SVGAGI. With 6 bases removed from V and 8 bases from J, the gap between germline ends came to 8 bases. This CDR3 spans 12 amino acids. The CDR3 region has the DNA TGTGCCAGCAGCGACAGCTATTCACCCCTCCACTTT. Protein: CASSDSYSPLHF.

The V gene is TRBV13, the J gene TRBJ2-7, with D unresolved. With 5 bases removed from V and 0 bases from J, the gap between germline ends came to 14 bases. Germline V lookup: CDR1 PRHDT, CDR2 FYEKMQ (reference sequence). This CDR3 contains 15 residues. The DNA of the CDR3 is TGTGCCAGCAGCCTCTCCCGCGCTAGCTCCTACGAGCAGTACTTC. Translation gives CASSLSRASSYEQYF.

This rearrangement joins TRBV7-9 to TRBJ2-1; 13 bases match TRBD2. The germline V gene encodes CDR1 SEHNR and CDR2 FQNEAQ (reference sequence). The V segment lost 5 bases and the J segment 7 bases; nucleotides outside the gene matches: 5. The CDR3 length is 15 residues. The CDR3 region has the DNA TGTGCCAGCAGCCGACTAGCGGGAGGTATTAATGAGCAGTTCTTC. Its translation: CASSRLAGGINEQFF.